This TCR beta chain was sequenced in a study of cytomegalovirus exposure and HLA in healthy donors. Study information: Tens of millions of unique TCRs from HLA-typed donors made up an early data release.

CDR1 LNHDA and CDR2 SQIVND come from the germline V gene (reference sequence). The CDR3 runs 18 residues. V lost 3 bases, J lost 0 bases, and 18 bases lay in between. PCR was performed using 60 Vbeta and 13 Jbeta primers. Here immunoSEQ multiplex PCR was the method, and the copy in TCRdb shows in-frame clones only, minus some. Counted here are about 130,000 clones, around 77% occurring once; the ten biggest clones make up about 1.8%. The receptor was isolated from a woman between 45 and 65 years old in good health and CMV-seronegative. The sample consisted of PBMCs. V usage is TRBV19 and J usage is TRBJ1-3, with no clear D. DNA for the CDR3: TGTGCCAGTAGTATGCGGGGTTGGGATTTATACTCTGGAAACACCATATATTTT. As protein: CASSMRGWDLYSGNTIYF.